This T cell receptor beta chain is drawn from a study of response to subunit inactivated influenza vaccine. Study findings and constraints: There was a suggestion from the authors that each seasonal influenza vaccination recruits few new T cells.

The germline gives CDR1 DFQATT, CDR2 SNEGSKA (reference sequence). The CDR3 loop spans 15 amino acids. J gave up 3 bases and V 1 base, and 6 bases lay outside the gene matches. This clonotype was counted a few times. Its matching antigen is unknown. MiXCR, run by TCRdb on the RT-PCR reads, gives a single entry per CDR3 protein. Among 450,000 to 600,000 distinct CDR3 sequences listed, approximately 7.1% were seen once. J is TRBJ2-5 and V is TRBV20-1; 9 bases map to TRBD2. The clonotype comes from a man in his fifties or sixties who received an inactivated influenza vaccine. Sequenced here: PBMCs from blood, sampled about 24 months after vaccination. CDR3 in DNA: TGCAGTGCTAGAGGACTAGCGGATTTTGAAGAGACCCAGTACTTC. Its translation: CSARGLADFEETQYF.